This T cell receptor (beta chain) was sequenced in a study of CD8 T cells in ankylosing spondylitis. Points from the study as a whole: Significant enrichment of disease-linked clones was reported in matched ankylosing spondylitis synovial fluid. Seemingly distinctive of ankylosing spondylitis blood was a TCR beta motif formed by eight highly homologous variants.

CDR3 length: 16 residues. A quantitative 5'-RACE method, one with molecular barcodes, was used to make TCR beta libraries. TCRdb independently ran MiXCR on the 5' RACE reads; one entry per CDR3 protein. This table has around 250,000 distinct CDR3 sequences, approximately 30% appearing once. This clonotype was counted between two and nine times. The antigen is not known. The origin of this receptor is a male donor with ankylosing spondylitis or in good health (not recorded which). V usage is TRBV21-1 and J usage is TRBJ2-7; the table's D call, TRBD2, was not checked against the DNA. TRBV21-1 is a pseudogene segment. The specimen sequenced was blood, either unsorted or a sorted T cell fraction (not recorded which). The CDR3 nucleotides are TGTGCCAGCAGCAAAGTCGGAGCGGGGGTAGCCTACGAGCAGTACTTC. Translation: CASSKVGAGVAYEQYF.